A single sample gave rise to the 13 T cell receptor beta chains below, sequenced in a study of T cells in Graves' hyperthyroidism and ophthalmopathy. From RNA transcripts, TCR beta CDR3 regions were amplified. HTBI primers were employed in a first-round RT-PCR of the TCR CDR3. One entry per CDR3 protein, called by TCRdb with MiXCR from the multiplex PCR reads. The sample includes 300,000 to 450,000 distinct CDR3 sequences, about 15% seen only once; the top ten take roughly 11%. The sequencing input was blood. The receptors derive from a woman aged 55-69 years with Graves' hyperthyroidism.

This clonotype was detected many times. V and J are TRBV20-1 and TRBJ2-2, with TRBD2 identical over 7 bases. V dropped 7 bases and J dropped 1; count of bases not matched to a gene: 6. The CDR3 is made up of 14 amino acids. The germline V gene encodes CDR1 DFQATT and CDR2 SNEGSKA (reference sequence). CDR3 bases: TGCAGTGAAGGGGAGGGCGAGAACACCGGGGAGCTGTTTTTT. This codes for CSEGEGENTGELFF.

This clonotype has ten or more counts. CDR3 sequence: CSAPGRVNTEAFF. The CDR3, as DNA: TGCAGTGCCCCTGGGAGGGTTAACACTGAAGCTTTCTTT. This chain joins TRBV20-1 and TRBJ1-1; D remains unclear. The CDR3 sequence is 13 residues long. Looked up from germline, CDR1 is DFQATT and CDR2 is SNEGSKA (reference sequence). Trimming took off 6 bases at V and 2 bases at J, with 13 bases between the two ends.

This clonotype was seen at least ten times. This chain joins TRBV5-6 and TRBJ2-1; 8 bases are shared with TRBD1. Germline V gene sequence: CDR1 SGHDT, CDR2 YYEEEE. The V gene end was trimmed by 2 bases and the J gene end by 5 bases; junction bases not matched to a gene: 6. The CDR3 covers 15 residues. The CDR3: CASSFLGQGDNEQFF. CDR3 bases: TGTGCCAGCAGCTTTTTAGGACAGGGAGACAATGAGCAGTTCTTC.

This clonotype was counted at least ten times. The chain combines TRBV27 with TRBJ2-7; TRBD1 might be the D (5 bases). Per germline, CDR1 MNHEY and CDR2 SMNVEV (reference sequence). The CDR3 spans 16 residues. V was pared by 0 bases and J by 3 bases, with 15 bases between. The CDR3 spells CASSLSTRVRDYEQYF. CDR3 sequence (DNA): TGTGCCAGCAGTTTATCGACCAGGGTAAGGGACTACGAGCAGTACTTC.

The rearrangement uses TRBV5-1 and TRBJ1-4, with D perhaps TRBD1 (5 bases). Germline V lookup: CDR1 SGHRS, CDR2 YFSETQ. V was pared by 4 bases and J by 8 bases, with 18 bases between. This CDR3 has 15 residues. The CDR3 nucleotides are TGCGCCAGCAGCCTGGCCCCAGGGATGAACGAAAAACTGTTTTTT. Translating gives CASSLAPGMNEKLFF.

This clonotype has more than one count but fewer than ten. J is TRBJ1-4 and V is TRBV11-2, with TRBD1 identical over 9 bases. The CDR3 length is 18 residues. Germline V CDR1 and CDR2: SGHAT, FQNNGV. V dropped 6 bases and J dropped 7; count of bases not matched to a gene: 18. The CDR3 nucleotides are TGTGCCAGCAGTTACTCGAGCCGTGGACAGGGGCGGGTTGAAAAACTGTTTTTT. Protein product: CASSYSSRGQGRVEKLFF.

This clonotype has just a few counts. The chain joins TRBV29-1 to TRBJ2-4, with no clear D. This CDR3 comprises 14 residues. Germline V lookup: CDR1 SQVTM, CDR2 ANQGSEA. V lost 3 bases, J lost 0 bases, and 9 bases lay in between. CDR3: CSVEEGLAKNIQYF. In DNA form, the CDR3 reads TGCAGCGTTGAGGAAGGGTTAGCCAAAAACATTCAGTACTTC.

This clonotype was counted a few times. The chain joins TRBV9 to TRBJ1-2; 7 bases match TRBD1. Germline V lookup: CDR1 SGDLS, CDR2 YYNGEE. There are 13 residues in the CDR3. V lost 1 base and J lost 6; bases outside the gene matches: 3. The CDR3 bases are TGTGCCAGCAGCGTACAAACAGGGGATGGCTACACCTTC. It encodes CASSVQTGDGYTF.

This clonotype has at least ten counts. The chain uses TRBV11-2 and TRBJ1-4; 7 bases agree with TRBD1. Germline assignment: CDR1 SGHAT and CDR2 FQNNGV. CDR3 length: 15 residues. Trimming took 5 bases from V and 8 from J; bases not matched to a gene: 11. CDR3 coding DNA: TGTGCCAGCAGCGTACAAACAGGGGTTTACGAAAAACTGTTTTTT. Translated, it gives CASSVQTGVYEKLFF.

This clonotype was counted at least ten times. The genes are TRBV5-8 and TRBJ2-1; 8 bases line up with TRBD1. Germline loops: CDR1 SGHTS, CDR2 YDEGEE. With V trimmed by 7 bases and J by 6 bases, 12 bases remained unmatched. The CDR3 contains 15 residues. The CDR3 DNA reads as TGTGCCAGCTTCCCGGGCCAGGGGGCGGGCAATGAGCAGTTCTTC. It specifies CASFPGQGAGNEQFF.

This clonotype turned up a few times. A read error may produce the germline difference seen at one junction end. This chain joins TRBV5-1 and TRBJ2-5; 7 positions agree with TRBD2. The CDR3 has 15 residues. Germline CDR1 and CDR2: SGHRS and YFSETQ. The DNA for the CDR3 is TGTGCCAGCACCCCGGGTCGGGGAGGGGAGGAGACCCAGTACTTC. Amino acids: CASTPGRGGEETQYF.

This clonotype was seen at least ten times. The V gene is TRBV7-2, the J gene TRBJ2-7, with TRBD2 identical over 9 bases. The trim removed 4 bases at V and 3 bases at J, leaving 7 bases unmatched. The CDR3 runs 15 residues. Germline V lookup: CDR1 SGHTA, CDR2 FQGNSA. The CDR3 is CASSSLAGAGYEQYF. The CDR3 bases are TGTGCCAGCAGCTCCTTAGCGGGAGCGGGCTACGAGCAGTACTTC.

The V call is TRBV11-2, the J call TRBJ2-4; TRBD2 matches 12 bases. In germline, CDR1 is SGHAT, CDR2 FQNNGV. The CDR3 spans 16 residues. V trimming: 3 bases; J trimming: 7 bases; junction bases outside the gene matches: 7. The DNA of the CDR3 is TGTGCCAGCAGCTTCCTAGCGGGAGGGCCTGTGAACATTCAGTACTTC. Encoded protein: CASSFLAGGPVNIQYF.